The T cell receptor beta chain described here comes from a study of T cell responses to AZD1222 COVID-19 vaccine. Some clones are missing from TCRdb's copy, which holds only in-frame ones; the method was immunoSEQ multiplex PCR. The sample consists of under 150,000 clones, over 80% of them appearing once. The ends were cut back, 6 bases at V and 4 bases at J, with 13 bases in the middle. The CDR3 totals 14 residues. Germline lookup yields CDR1 MDHEN and CDR2 SYDVKM. The source material was peripheral blood, sampled on day 0 of AZD1222 vaccination. This receptor was taken from an adult in good health. V gene TRBV28 combines with J gene TRBJ2-1, with D tentatively TRBD2 (7 bases). The CDR3 is CASSWGGPYNEQFF. In nucleotides, the CDR3 is TGTGCCAGCAGCTGGGGGGGGCCTTACAATGAGCAGTTCTTC.